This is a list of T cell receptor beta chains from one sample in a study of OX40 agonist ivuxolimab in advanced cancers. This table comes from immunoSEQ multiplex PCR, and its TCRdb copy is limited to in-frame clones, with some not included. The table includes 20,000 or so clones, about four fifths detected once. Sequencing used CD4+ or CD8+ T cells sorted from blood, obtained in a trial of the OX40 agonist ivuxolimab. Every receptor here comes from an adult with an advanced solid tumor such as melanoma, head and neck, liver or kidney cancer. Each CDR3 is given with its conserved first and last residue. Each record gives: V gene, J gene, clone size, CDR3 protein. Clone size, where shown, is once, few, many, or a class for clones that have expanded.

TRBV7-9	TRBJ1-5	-	CASSLDRGSNQPQHF
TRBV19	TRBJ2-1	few	CASSIADRGHNEQFF
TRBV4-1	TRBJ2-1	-	CASSHKAGTSAYNEQFF
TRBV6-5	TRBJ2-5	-	CASSYSSRRETQYF
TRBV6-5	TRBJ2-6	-	CASSYNGISGANVLTF
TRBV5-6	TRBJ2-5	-	CASSPNLGQGTAETQYF
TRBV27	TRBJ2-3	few	CASTGQRTDRPSDTQYF
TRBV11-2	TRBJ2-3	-	CASSQSSGRVGSTDTQYF
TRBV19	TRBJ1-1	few	CASSIVKNTEAFF
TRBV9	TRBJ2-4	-	CASSLGQVGNIQYF
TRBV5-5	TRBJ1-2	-	CASSWLRGGDGYTF
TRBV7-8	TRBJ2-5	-	CASSWAGAEETQYF
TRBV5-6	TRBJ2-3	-	CASSLELDTDTQYF
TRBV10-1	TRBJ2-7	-	CASSETGAGGPYEQYF
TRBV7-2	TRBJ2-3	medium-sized	CASSLNTLTDTQYF
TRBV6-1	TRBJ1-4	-	CASSEASPDEKLFF
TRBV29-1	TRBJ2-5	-	CSVEDLSSGKGETQYF
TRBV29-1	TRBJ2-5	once	CSVREVAQYF
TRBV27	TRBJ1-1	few	CASSRISSTEAFF
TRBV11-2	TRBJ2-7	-	CASSPAGAGTPYEQYF
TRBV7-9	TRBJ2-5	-	CASSYRTSGKGGTQYF
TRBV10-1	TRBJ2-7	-	CASSEWTSGTDEQYF
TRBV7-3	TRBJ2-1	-	CASSLGSESSYNEQFF
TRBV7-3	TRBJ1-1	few	CASSRYGFTNMNTEAFF
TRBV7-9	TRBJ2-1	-	CASSPLAGLVNEQFF
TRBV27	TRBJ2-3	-	CASSDRAATDTQYF